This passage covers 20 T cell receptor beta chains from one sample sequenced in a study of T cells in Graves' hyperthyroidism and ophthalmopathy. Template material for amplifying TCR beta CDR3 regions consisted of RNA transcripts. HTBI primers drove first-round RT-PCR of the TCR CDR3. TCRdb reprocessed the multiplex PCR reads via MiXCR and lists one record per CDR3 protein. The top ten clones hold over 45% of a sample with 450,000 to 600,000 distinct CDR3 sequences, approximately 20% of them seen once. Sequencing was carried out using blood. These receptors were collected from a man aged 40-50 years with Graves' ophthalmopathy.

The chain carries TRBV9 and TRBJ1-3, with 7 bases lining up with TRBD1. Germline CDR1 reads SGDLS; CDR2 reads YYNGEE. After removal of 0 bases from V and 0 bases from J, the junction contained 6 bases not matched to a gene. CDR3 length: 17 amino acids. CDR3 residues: CASSVAPTGSSGNTIYF. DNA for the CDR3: TGTGCCAGCAGCGTAGCACCGACAGGGAGCTCTGGAAACACCATATATTTT.

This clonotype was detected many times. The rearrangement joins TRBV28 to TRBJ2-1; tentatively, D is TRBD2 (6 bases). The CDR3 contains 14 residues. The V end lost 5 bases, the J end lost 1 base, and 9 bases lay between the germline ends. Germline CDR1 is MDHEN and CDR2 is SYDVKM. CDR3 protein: CASSRGLSYNEQFF. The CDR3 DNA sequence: TGTGCCAGCAGTCGGGGACTGTCCTACAATGAGCAGTTCTTC.

CDR3 nucleotides: TGTGCCAGCAGCCCCCGCCCGTGGGAACAAGAGACCCAGTACTTC. Protein: CASSPRPWEQETQYF. The chain couples TRBV7-9 to TRBJ2-5; D remains unclear. Germline CDR1 is SEHNR and CDR2 is FQNEAQ (reference sequence). Trimming cost V 5 bases and J 2 bases, with 15 bases left between them. The CDR3 sequence is 15 residues long.

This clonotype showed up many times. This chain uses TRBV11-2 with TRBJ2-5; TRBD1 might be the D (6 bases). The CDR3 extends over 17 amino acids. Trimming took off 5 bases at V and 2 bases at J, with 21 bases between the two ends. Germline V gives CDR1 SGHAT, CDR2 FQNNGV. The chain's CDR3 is CASSPQGPPTPQETQYF. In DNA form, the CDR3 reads TGTGCCAGCAGCCCTCAGGGGCCCCCAACCCCACAAGAGACCCAGTACTTC.

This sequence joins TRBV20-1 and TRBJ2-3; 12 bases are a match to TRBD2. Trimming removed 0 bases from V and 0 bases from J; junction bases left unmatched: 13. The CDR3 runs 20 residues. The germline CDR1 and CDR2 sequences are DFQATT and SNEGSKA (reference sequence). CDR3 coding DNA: TGCAGTGCTAGAGAAGGACCCTTAAGACTAGCGGGAGAGAGCACAGATACGCAGTATTTT. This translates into CSAREGPLRLAGESTDTQYF.

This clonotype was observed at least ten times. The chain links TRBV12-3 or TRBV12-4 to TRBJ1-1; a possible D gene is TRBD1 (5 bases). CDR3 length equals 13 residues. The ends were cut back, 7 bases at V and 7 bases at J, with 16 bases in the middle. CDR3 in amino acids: CASTWATGGEAFF. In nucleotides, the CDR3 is TGTGCCAGCACTTGGGCAACGGGGGGTGAAGCTTTCTTT.

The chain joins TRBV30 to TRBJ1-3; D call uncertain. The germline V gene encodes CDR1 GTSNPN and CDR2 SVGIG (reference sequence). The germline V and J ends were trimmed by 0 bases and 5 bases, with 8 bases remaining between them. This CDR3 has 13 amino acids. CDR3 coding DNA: TGTGCCTGGAGTGTTCAGGAAAGAAACACCATATATTTT. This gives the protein CAWSVQERNTIYF. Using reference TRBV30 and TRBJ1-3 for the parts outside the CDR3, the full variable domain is SQTIHQWPATLVQPVGSPLSLECTVEGTSNPNLYWYRQAAGRGLQLLFYSVGIGQISSEVPQNLSASRPQDRQFILSSKKLLLSDSGFYLCAWSVQERNTIYFGEGSWLTVV.

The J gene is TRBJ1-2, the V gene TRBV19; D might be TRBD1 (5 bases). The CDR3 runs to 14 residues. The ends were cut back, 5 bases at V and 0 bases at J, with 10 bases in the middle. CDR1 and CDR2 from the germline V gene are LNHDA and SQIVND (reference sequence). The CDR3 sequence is CASSGDGANYGYTF. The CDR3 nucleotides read TGTGCCAGTAGTGGGGACGGAGCTAACTATGGCTACACCTTC.

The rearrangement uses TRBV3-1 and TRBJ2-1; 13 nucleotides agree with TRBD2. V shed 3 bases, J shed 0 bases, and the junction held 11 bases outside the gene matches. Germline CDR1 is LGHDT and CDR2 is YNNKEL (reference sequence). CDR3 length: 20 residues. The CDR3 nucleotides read TGTGCCAGCAGCCATTTACCGGGACTAGCGGGGCCGAGCTCCTACAATGAGCAGTTCTTC. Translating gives CASSHLPGLAGPSSYNEQFF.

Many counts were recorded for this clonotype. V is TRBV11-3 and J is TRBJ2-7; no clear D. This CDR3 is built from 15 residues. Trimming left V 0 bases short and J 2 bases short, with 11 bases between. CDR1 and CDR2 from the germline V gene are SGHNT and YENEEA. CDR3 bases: TGTGCCAGCAGCTTAGAACCATCACCGACCTACGAGCAGTACTTC. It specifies CASSLEPSPTYEQYF.

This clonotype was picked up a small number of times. Here the CDR3 DNA reads TGTGCCAGCAGTTTAAGAAGTGCTAAGATAGCTTTTAGGAATCAGCCCCAGCATTTT. Encoded protein: CASSLRSAKIAFRNQPQHF. The chain is built from TRBV28 and TRBJ1-5; unclear D gene. The CDR3 is 19 amino acids. Looked up from germline, CDR1 is MDHEN and CDR2 is SYDVKM. The germline V and J ends were trimmed by 2 bases and 4 bases, with 24 bases remaining between them.

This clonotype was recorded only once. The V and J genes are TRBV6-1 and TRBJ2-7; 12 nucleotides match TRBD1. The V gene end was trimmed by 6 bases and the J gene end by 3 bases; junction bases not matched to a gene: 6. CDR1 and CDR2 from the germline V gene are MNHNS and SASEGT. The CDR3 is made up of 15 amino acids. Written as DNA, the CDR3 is TGTGCCAGCAGGGCGGGACAGGGGGCTTACTACGAGCAGTACTTC. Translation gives CASRAGQGAYYEQYF.

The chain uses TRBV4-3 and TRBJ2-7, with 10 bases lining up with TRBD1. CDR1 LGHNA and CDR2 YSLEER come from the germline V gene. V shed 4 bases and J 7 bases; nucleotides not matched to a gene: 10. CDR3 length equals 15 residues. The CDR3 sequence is CASSRGTGDLGEQYF. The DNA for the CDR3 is TGCGCCAGCAGCCGCGGGACAGGGGACCTTGGGGAGCAGTACTTC.

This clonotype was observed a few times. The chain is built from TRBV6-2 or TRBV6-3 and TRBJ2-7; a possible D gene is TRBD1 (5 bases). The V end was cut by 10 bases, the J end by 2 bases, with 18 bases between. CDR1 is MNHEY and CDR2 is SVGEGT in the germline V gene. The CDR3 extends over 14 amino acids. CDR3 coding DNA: TGTGCCACTCACCGGACAACCGTCACCTACGAGCAGTACTTC. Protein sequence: CATHRTTVTYEQYF.

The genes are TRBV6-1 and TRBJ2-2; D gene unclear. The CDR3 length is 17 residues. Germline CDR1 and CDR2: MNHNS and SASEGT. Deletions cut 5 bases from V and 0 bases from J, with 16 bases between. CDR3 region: CASSSTSFYSNTGELFF. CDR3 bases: TGTGCCAGCAGTTCCACATCTTTCTATTCGAACACCGGGGAGCTGTTTTTT.

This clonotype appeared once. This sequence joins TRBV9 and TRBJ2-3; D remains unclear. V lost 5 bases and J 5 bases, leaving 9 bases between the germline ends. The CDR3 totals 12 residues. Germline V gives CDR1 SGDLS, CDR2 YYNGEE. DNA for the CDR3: TGTGCCAGCAGTCTAGAACAAGATACGCAGTATTTT. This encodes CASSLEQDTQYF.

CDR3 bases: TGTGCCAGCTCACCTTGGACTAGCGGGGGGGGTGTCTACAATGAGCAGTTCTTC. This encodes CASSPWTSGGGVYNEQFF. V and J are TRBV18 and TRBJ2-1; 15 bases map to TRBD2. Germline assignment: CDR1 KGHSH and CDR2 LQKENI. V trimming: 3 bases; J trimming: 3 bases; junction bases outside the gene matches: 6. The CDR3 runs 18 residues.

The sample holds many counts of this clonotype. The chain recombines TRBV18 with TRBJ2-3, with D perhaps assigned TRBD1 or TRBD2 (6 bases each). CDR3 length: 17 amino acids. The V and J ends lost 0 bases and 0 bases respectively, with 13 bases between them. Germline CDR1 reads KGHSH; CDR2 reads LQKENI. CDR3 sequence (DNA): TGTGCCAGCTCACCACCTCGGAGGGGGGAGAGCACAGATACGCAGTATTTT. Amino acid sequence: CASSPPRRGESTDTQYF.

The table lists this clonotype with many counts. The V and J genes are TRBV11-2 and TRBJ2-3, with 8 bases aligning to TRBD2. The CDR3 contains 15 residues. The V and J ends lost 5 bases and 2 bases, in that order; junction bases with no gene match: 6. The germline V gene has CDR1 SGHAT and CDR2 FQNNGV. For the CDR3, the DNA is TGTGCCAGCAGCCGGGGGGGGCTTGACACAGATACGCAGTATTTT. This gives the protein CASSRGGLDTDTQYF.

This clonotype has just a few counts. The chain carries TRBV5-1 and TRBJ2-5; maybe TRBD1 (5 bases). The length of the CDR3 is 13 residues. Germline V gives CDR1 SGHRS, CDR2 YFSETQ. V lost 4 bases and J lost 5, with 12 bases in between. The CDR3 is CASSRGHGETQYF. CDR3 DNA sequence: TGCGCCAGCAGCAGAGGACACGGGGAGACCCAGTACTTC. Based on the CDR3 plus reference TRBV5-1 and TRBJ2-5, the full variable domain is KAGVTQTPRYLIKTRGQQVTLSCSPISGHRSVSWYQQTPGQGLQFLFEYFSETQRNKGNFPGRFSGRQFSNSRSEMNVSTLELGDSALYLCASSRGHGETQYFGPGTRLLVL.